The 5 T cell receptor beta chains below were found in one sample sequenced in a study of cytomegalovirus exposure and HLA in healthy donors. A multiplex PCR was run with 60 Vbeta primers and 13 Jbeta primers. Using immunoSEQ multiplex PCR, the repertoire was profiled, and TCRdb retains in-frame clones only, with some absent. The data show about 200,000 clones, about 82% seen once. The sample taken for sequencing was PBMCs. The receptors stem from a man aged 30-40 years in good health and CMV-seronegative.

J is TRBJ2-7 and V is TRBV27; 16 positions match TRBD2. This CDR3 has 16 amino acids. The J segment lost 5 bases and the V segment lost 6 bases, leaving 7 bases of the junction unmatched. Per germline, CDR1 MNHEY and CDR2 SMNVEV (reference sequence). CDR3 amino acids: CASREGTSGGANEQYF. In nucleotides, the CDR3 is TGTGCCAGCAGAGAAGGGACTAGCGGGGGGGCCAACGAGCAGTACTTC.

This chain links TRBV28 with TRBJ1-1; the D is unclear. V was trimmed by 5 bases and J by 6 bases, leaving 10 bases between them. CDR1 is MDHEN, CDR2 SYDVKM, per germline. The CDR3 is made up of 12 amino acids. This chain's CDR3 is CASSQFRSEAFF. The CDR3 DNA is TGTGCCAGCAGTCAGTTCAGATCTGAAGCTTTCTTT.

The rearrangement links TRBV6-6 to TRBJ1-1; D might be TRBD1 (5 bases). Per germline, CDR1 MNHNY and CDR2 SVGAGI (reference sequence). The CDR3 loop spans 15 amino acids. V dropped 5 bases and J dropped 4 bases, with 17 bases sitting between them. The CDR3 here is CASSDSTRSTTEAFF. DNA for the CDR3: TGTGCCAGCAGTGACAGCACCCGGAGCACCACTGAAGCTTTCTTT.

The V gene is TRBV6-1, the J gene TRBJ2-7, with D maybe TRBD2 (6 bases). V gave up 6 bases and J gave up 2 bases, with 17 bases separating them. CDR3 length equals 15 residues. Germline CDR1 and CDR2: MNHNS and SASEGT. DNA for the CDR3: TGTGCCAGCAGCATCCCGGGAGATTCAACCTACGAGCAGTACTTC. Encoded protein: CASSIPGDSTYEQYF.

The chain recombines TRBV7-6 with TRBJ2-7, with 8 bases fitting TRBD1. After removal of 5 bases from V and 3 bases from J, the junction contained 6 bases not matched to a gene. Germline V CDR1 and CDR2: SGHVS, FNYEAQ. This CDR3 region has 14 residues. The CDR3 DNA follows: TGTGCCAGCAGCCCGGCGGACAGGGACTACGAGCAGTACTTC. Translated: CASSPADRDYEQYF.